This T cell receptor beta chain was profiled in a study of blood T cell repertoires in COVID-19. The CDR3 sequence is 14 residues long. Germline V CDR1 and CDR2: KGHSH, LQKENI. Trimming cost V 2 bases and J 3 bases, with 8 bases left between them. In the original workflow: For nucleated cells, counts were estimated from reference gene primer amplification. Here immunoSEQ multiplex PCR was the method, and the copy in TCRdb shows in-frame clones only, minus some. D and trimming come from the DNA, and the V and J calls and clone size come from that table. The repertoire holds approximately 300,000 clones, with roughly 86% as singletons.

The TCR comes from a woman in her fifties or sixties with acute or convalescent COVID-19. The chain recombines TRBV18 with TRBJ1-3; D not certain. What was sequenced was peripheral blood. CDR3 sequence: CASSPESHGNTIYF. In nucleotides, the CDR3 is TGTGCCAGCTCACCAGAGAGTCATGGAAACACCATATATTTT. The full variable domain, in which reference TRBV18 and TRBJ1-3 provide the parts outside the CDR3, is NAGVMQNPRHLVRRRGQEARLRCSPMKGHSHVYWYRQLPEEGLKFMVYLQKENIIDESGMPKERFSAEFPKEGPSILRIQQVVRGDSAAYFCASSPESHGNTIYFGEGSWLTVV.